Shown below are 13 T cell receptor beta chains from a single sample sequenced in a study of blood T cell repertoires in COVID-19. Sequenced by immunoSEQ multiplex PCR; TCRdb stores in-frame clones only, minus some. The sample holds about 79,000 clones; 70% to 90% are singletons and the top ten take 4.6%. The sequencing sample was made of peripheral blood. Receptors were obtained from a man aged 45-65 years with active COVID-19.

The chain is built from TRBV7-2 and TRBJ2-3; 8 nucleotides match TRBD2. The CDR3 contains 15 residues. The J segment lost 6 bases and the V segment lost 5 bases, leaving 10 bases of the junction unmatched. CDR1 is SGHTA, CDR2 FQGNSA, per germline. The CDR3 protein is CASSLRHGGGDTQYF. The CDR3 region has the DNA TGTGCCAGCAGCCTCCGCCATGGCGGGGGGGATACGCAGTATTTT. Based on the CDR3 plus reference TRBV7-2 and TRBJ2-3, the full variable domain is GAGVSQSPSNKVTEKGKDVELRCDPISGHTALYWYRQSLGQGLEFLIYFQGNSAPDKSGLPSDRFSAERTGGSVSTLTIQRTQQEDSAVYLCASSLRHGGGDTQYFGPGTRLTVL.

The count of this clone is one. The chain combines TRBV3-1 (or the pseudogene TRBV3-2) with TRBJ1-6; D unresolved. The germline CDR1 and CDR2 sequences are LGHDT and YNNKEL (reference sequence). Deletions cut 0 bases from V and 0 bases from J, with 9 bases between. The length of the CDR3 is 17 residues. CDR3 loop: CASSQDRGGSYNSPLHF. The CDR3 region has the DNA TGTGCCAGCAGCCAAGATCGGGGTGGCTCCTATAATTCACCCCTCCACTTT.

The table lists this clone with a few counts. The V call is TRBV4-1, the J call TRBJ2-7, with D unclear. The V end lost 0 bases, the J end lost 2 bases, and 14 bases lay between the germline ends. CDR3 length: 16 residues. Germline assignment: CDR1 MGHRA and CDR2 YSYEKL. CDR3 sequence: CASSQDPGLGAYEQYF. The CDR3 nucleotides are TGCGCCAGCAGCCAAGATCCCGGCCTAGGAGCCTACGAGCAGTACTTC.

CDR3 protein: CASSPYSGTGGYNEQFF. Written as DNA, the CDR3 is TGTGCCAGCAGCCCATACTCCGGGACAGGGGGCTACAATGAGCAGTTCTTC. The V gene is TRBV5-5, the J gene TRBJ2-1, with 11 positions matching TRBD1. The germline gives CDR1 SGHKS, CDR2 YYEKEE (reference sequence). Unmatched junction bases numbered 9, after V lost 4 bases and J lost 3 bases. The CDR3 length is 17 residues.

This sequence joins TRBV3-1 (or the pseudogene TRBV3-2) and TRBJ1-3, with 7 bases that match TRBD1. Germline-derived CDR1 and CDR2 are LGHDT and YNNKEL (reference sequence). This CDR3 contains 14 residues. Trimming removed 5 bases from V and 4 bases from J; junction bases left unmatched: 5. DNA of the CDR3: TGTGCCAGCAGCTCGACAGGGTTCGGAAACACCATATATTTT. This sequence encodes CASSSTGFGNTIYF.

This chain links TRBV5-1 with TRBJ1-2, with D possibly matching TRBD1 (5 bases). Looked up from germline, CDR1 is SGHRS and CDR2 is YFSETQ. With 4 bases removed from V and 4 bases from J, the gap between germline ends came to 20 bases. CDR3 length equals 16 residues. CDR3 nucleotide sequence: TGCGCCAGCAGCCCAGGGACTGCCCTGGGGGGCTATGGCTACACCTTC. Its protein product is CASSPGTALGGYGYTF.

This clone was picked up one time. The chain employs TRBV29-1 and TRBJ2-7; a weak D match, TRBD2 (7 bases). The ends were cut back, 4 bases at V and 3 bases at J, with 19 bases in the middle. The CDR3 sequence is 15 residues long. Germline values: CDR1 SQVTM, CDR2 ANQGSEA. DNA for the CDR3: TGCAGCGTTGTCTTTGGCGGGGGCGATCTCTACGAGCAGTACTTC. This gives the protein CSVVFGGGDLYEQYF.

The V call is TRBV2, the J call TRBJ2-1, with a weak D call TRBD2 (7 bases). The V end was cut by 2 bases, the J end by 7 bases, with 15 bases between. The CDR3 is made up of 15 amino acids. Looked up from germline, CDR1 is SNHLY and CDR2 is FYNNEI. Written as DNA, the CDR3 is TGTGCCAGCAGTGAATCGAGGGGGGGCCGGAATGAGCAGTTCTTC. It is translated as CASSESRGGRNEQFF.

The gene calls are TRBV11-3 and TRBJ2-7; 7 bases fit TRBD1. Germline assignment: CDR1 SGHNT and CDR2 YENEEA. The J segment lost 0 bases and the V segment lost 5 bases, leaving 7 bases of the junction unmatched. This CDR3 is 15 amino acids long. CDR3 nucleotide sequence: TGTGCCAGCAGCCCTAGACAGGGAACCTCCTACGAGCAGTACTTC. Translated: CASSPRQGTSYEQYF.

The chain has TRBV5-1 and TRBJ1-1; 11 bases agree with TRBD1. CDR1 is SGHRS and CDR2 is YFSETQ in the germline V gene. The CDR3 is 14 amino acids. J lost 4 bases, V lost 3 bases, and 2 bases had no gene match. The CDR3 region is CASSWTGGGTEAFF. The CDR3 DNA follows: TGCGCCAGCAGCTGGACAGGGGGCGGCACTGAAGCTTTCTTT.

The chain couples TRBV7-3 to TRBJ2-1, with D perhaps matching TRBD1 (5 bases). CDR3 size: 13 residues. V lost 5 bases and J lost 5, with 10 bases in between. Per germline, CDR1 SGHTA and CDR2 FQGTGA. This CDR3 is CASSVGQNNEQFF. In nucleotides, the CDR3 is TGTGCCAGCAGCGTAGGACAAAACAATGAGCAGTTCTTC.

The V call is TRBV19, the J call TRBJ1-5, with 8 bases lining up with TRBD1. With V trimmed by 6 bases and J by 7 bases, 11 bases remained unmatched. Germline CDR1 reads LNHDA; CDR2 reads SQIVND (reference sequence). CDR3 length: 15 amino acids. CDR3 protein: CASRKEQGVGQPQHF. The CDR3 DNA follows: TGTGCCAGTAGGAAAGAACAGGGGGTAGGGCAGCCCCAGCATTTT.

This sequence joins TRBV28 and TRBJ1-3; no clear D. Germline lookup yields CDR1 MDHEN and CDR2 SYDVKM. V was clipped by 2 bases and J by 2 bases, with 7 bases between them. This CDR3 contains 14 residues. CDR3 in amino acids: CASSLGQAGNTIYF. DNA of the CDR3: TGTGCCAGCAGTTTAGGGCAGGCTGGAAACACCATATATTTT.